These 28 T cell receptor beta chains came from one sample sequenced in a study of cytomegalovirus exposure and HLA in healthy donors. PCR involved 60 Vbeta and 13 Jbeta primers. Assay used: immunoSEQ multiplex PCR; TCRdb lists only in-frame clones, some missing. The sample includes 100,000 to 120,000 clones, around 70% of them seen just once. Input material: PBMCs. All receptors derive from a woman in her forties in good health and CMV-seropositive.

The chain combines TRBV6-1 with TRBJ2-1, with 10 positions matching TRBD2. The CDR3 totals 15 residues. Germline V gene data show CDR1 as MNHNS and CDR2 as SASEGT. V shed 7 bases and J 9 bases; nucleotides not matched to a gene: 12. This CDR3 reads CASKPSGSFTSEQFF. The CDR3 coding sequence is TGTGCCAGCAAGCCTAGCGGGAGCTTCACTAGTGAGCAGTTCTTC.

J is TRBJ1-3 and V is TRBV7-9; possible D gene TRBD1, 5 bases. Germline V gene sequence: CDR1 SEHNR, CDR2 FQNEAQ (reference sequence). Trimming took off 6 bases at V and 0 bases at J, with 12 bases between the two ends. This CDR3 has 15 amino acids. The CDR3 bases are TGTGCCAGCAGTCTGGGGGGGTTCTCTGGAAACACCATATATTTT. Protein product: CASSLGGFSGNTIYF.

The V call is TRBV7-6, the J call TRBJ2-5; 8 nucleotides align to TRBD1. The CDR3 covers 16 residues. CDR1 and CDR2 from the germline V gene are SGHVS and FNYEAQ. Trimming removed 3 bases from V and 1 base from J; junction bases left unmatched: 7. CDR3: CASSFTGTGRQETQYF. CDR3 nucleotide sequence: TGTGCCAGCAGCTTTACCGGGACAGGACGCCAAGAGACCCAGTACTTC. Filled out from reference TRBV7-6 and TRBJ2-5, the complete variable domain reads GAGVSQSPRYKVTKRGQDVALRCDPISGHVSLYWYRQALGQGPEFLTYFNYEAQQDKSGLPNDRFSAERPEGSISTLTIQRTEQRDSAMYRCASSFTGTGRQETQYFGPGTRLLVL.

This clone was detected only a few times. The V and J genes are TRBV7-9 and TRBJ2-3; D possibly corresponds to TRBD2 (5 bases). Looked up from germline, CDR1 is SEHNR and CDR2 is FQNEAQ (reference sequence). V dropped 4 bases and J dropped 2 bases, with 7 bases sitting between them. The CDR3 has 13 residues. CDR3 residues: CASSWTYTDTQYF. The DNA of the CDR3 is TGTGCCAGCAGCTGGACTTACACAGATACGCAGTATTTT.

The rearrangement uses TRBV19 and TRBJ1-1; weak D call: TRBD1 (5 bases). The CDR3 loop spans 17 amino acids. In germline, CDR1 is LNHDA, CDR2 SQIVND (reference sequence). The V gene lost 7 bases and the J gene lost 0 bases, with 21 bases spanning the gap. CDR3 residues: CASIRALKGHMNTEAFF. In nucleotides, the CDR3 is TGTGCCAGTATAAGGGCCCTGAAAGGACATATGAACACTGAAGCTTTCTTT.

Worth noting for this clone: Compared with germline, one end of the junction differs, possibly owing to a read error. The V and J genes are TRBV7-3 and TRBJ2-1; 7 nucleotides align to TRBD2. The CDR3 extends over 16 amino acids. Germline V lookup: CDR1 SGHTA, CDR2 FQGTGA. Here the CDR3 reads CSSSLSGGPTYNEQFF. CDR3 DNA: TGTTCCAGCAGCTTATCGGGGGGACCGACCTACAATGAGCAGTTCTTC.

V usage is TRBV7-9 and J usage is TRBJ2-1, with 11 bases matching TRBD2. The length of the CDR3 is 16 residues. CDR1 is SEHNR and CDR2 is FQNEAQ in the germline V gene (reference sequence). Trimming cost V 4 bases and J 2 bases; bases outside gene matches: 4. CDR3 nucleotides: TGTGCCAGCAGCTCGGGACTAGCGGTGCCCTACAATGAGCAGTTCTTC. Translating it yields CASSSGLAVPYNEQFF.

The V call is TRBV7-6, the J call TRBJ1-1; weak D call: TRBD1 (5 bases). This CDR3 has 14 residues. Trimming removed 3 bases at V and 4 bases at J, with 12 bases between. Germline V CDR1 and CDR2: SGHVS, FNYEAQ. In nucleotides, the CDR3 is TGTGCCAGCAGCTTCTCCCAGGGCTTCACTGAAGCTTTCTTT. Its protein is CASSFSQGFTEAFF.

J is TRBJ2-7 and V is TRBV21-1; the table calls TRBD2, which could not be checked here. TRBV21-1 is classified as a pseudogene. CDR3 size: 16 residues. This CDR3 reads CASSTPGRGFSYEQYF. CDR3 sequence (DNA): TGTGCCAGCAGCACTCCAGGGCGGGGGTTCTCCTACGAGCAGTACTTC.

V and J are TRBV2 and TRBJ1-5; TRBD1 matches at 9 bases. The CDR3 has 15 amino acids. Germline V CDR1 and CDR2: SNHLY, FYNNEI. After removal of 3 bases from V and 2 bases from J, the junction contained 2 bases not matched to a gene. The CDR3 region is CASSDRQGGNQPQHF. In DNA, the CDR3 is TGTGCCAGCAGTGATCGACAGGGGGGCAATCAGCCCCAGCATTTT.

The V and J genes are TRBV7-6 and TRBJ2-2, with TRBD1 matching over 10 bases. With V trimmed by 5 bases and J by 5 bases, 8 bases remained unmatched. The CDR3 sequence is 16 residues long. CDR1 is SGHVS, CDR2 FNYEAQ, per germline. CDR3 sequence: CASSPGQGERTGELFF. Written as DNA, the CDR3 is TGTGCCAGCAGCCCCGGACAGGGGGAGAGAACCGGGGAGCTGTTTTTT. The full variable domain, in which reference TRBV7-6 and TRBJ2-2 provide the parts outside the CDR3, is GAGVSQSPRYKVTKRGQDVALRCDPISGHVSLYWYRQALGQGPEFLTYFNYEAQQDKSGLPNDRFSAERPEGSISTLTIQRTEQRDSAMYRCASSPGQGERTGELFFGEGSRLTVL.

The genes are TRBV5-1 and TRBJ2-2, with D possibly TRBD2 on 6 matching bases. Trimming stripped 0 bases from V and 6 bases from J, with 9 bases between. The germline V gene has CDR1 SGHRS and CDR2 YFSETQ. The CDR3 runs to 14 residues. The CDR3 loop is CASSLGSGSGELFF. CDR3 coding DNA: TGCGCCAGCAGCTTGGGGAGCGGGTCCGGGGAGCTGTTTTTT.

This clone was recorded a few times. The rearrangement uses TRBV19 and TRBJ2-1; TRBD2 matches 10 bases. Looked up from germline, CDR1 is LNHDA and CDR2 is SQIVND (reference sequence). There are 16 residues in the CDR3. The junction had 7 bases not matched to a gene; V was cut back by 3 bases and J by 5 bases. CDR3 DNA: TGTGCCAGTAGTATCCAAGCGGGGGGGCGAAACAATGAGCAGTTCTTC. Protein product: CASSIQAGGRNNEQFF.

The chain combines TRBV28 with TRBJ2-7, with unresolved D. Trimming pared 5 bases from V and 1 base from J, leaving 9 bases between. The germline gives CDR1 MDHEN, CDR2 SYDVKM. The CDR3 has 13 residues. DNA of the CDR3: TGTGCCAGCAGTAACGAACTTTCCTACGAGCAGTACTTC. This gives the protein CASSNELSYEQYF.

This clone was seen only once. The V gene is TRBV30, the J gene TRBJ1-1; 7 bases are a match to TRBD1. This CDR3 is built from 13 residues. Germline assignment: CDR1 GTSNPN and CDR2 SVGIG (reference sequence). V shed 3 bases, J shed 3 bases, and the junction held 4 bases outside the gene matches. CDR3 sequence (DNA): TGTGCCTGGAGCCCAGACAGGGACACTGAAGCTTTCTTT. Amino acid sequence: CAWSPDRDTEAFF.

J is TRBJ2-7 and V is TRBV7-6; 9 positions match TRBD2. The length of the CDR3 is 15 residues. With V trimmed by 4 bases and J by 4 bases, 8 bases remained unmatched. Germline lookup yields CDR1 SGHVS and CDR2 FNYEAQ. CDR3 nucleotides: TGTGCCAGCAGCTCCTTTAGCGGGAGCGGTTACGAGCAGTACTTC. It yields the protein CASSSFSGSGYEQYF.

The chain links TRBV11-1 to TRBJ2-4, with no clear D. Germline V gene lookup returns CDR1 SGHAT and CDR2 FQDESV (reference sequence). The length of the CDR3 is 16 residues. Trimming removed 0 bases from V and 0 bases from J, with 9 bases in between. The CDR3 reads CASSLAGGLAKNIQYF. CDR3 sequence (DNA): TGTGCCAGCAGCTTAGCCGGCGGATTAGCCAAAAACATTCAGTACTTC. Looking up the rest from reference TRBV11-1 and TRBJ2-4 gives the full variable domain: EAEVAQSPRYKITEKSQAVAFWCDPISGHATLYWYRQILGQGPELLVQFQDESVVDDSQLPKDRFSAERLKGVDSTLKIQPAELGDSAMYLCASSLAGGLAKNIQYFGAGTRLSVL.

The chain is built from TRBV5-4 and TRBJ2-1; D might be TRBD1 (5 bases). The CDR3 runs to 17 residues. Germline CDR1 SGHNT, CDR2 YYREEE (reference sequence). The V gene lost 1 base and the J gene lost 0 bases, with 14 bases spanning the gap. CDR3 protein: CASSLSLGPSSYNEQFF. In DNA form, the CDR3 reads TGTGCCAGCAGCTTGTCTCTGGGGCCAAGCTCCTACAATGAGCAGTTCTTC.

The chain couples TRBV6-5 to TRBJ2-6; the D is unclear. This CDR3 spans 15 amino acids. With 5 bases removed from V and 0 bases from J, the gap between germline ends came to 8 bases. Germline V gene data show CDR1 as MNHEY and CDR2 as SVGAGI. The CDR3 DNA sequence: TGTGCCAGCAGTCGAGCTCACTCTGGGGCCAACGTCCTGACTTTC. Translation gives CASSRAHSGANVLTF.

This chain connects TRBV7-2 to TRBJ2-3; 14 nucleotides match TRBD2. This CDR3 has 16 residues. Losses at the gene ends were 6 bases for V and 7 bases for J; bases not matched to a gene: 9. CDR1 is SGHTA, CDR2 FQGNSA, per germline. The CDR3 region is CASRTSGGVYEYTQYF. Here the CDR3 DNA reads TGTGCCAGCAGGACTAGCGGGGGGGTATACGAGTATACGCAGTATTTT.

The chain is built from TRBV11-3 and TRBJ2-5; TRBD1 is a possible D gene (5 bases). Germline values: CDR1 SGHNT, CDR2 YENEEA. The V end was cut by 5 bases, the J end by 7 bases, with 11 bases between. The CDR3 is made up of 12 amino acids. In nucleotides, the CDR3 is TGTGCCAGCAGCCTTGGGGCAGGGACCCAGTACTTC. Its translation is CASSLGAGTQYF.

J is TRBJ2-3 and V is TRBV5-1, with D possibly TRBD1 on 6 matching bases. Germline V gene lookup returns CDR1 SGHRS and CDR2 YFSETQ. V was trimmed by 0 bases and J by 0 bases, leaving 11 bases between them. The CDR3 consists of 16 residues. CDR3 in amino acids: CASSLAYQGSTDTQYF. The DNA of the CDR3 is TGCGCCAGCAGCTTGGCCTATCAGGGGAGCACAGATACGCAGTATTTT.

V is TRBV4-1 and J is TRBJ1-4; D might be TRBD1 (6 bases). Looked up from germline, CDR1 is MGHRA and CDR2 is YSYEKL. V was shortened by 1 base and J by 0 bases, with 9 bases between the two germline ends. There are 16 residues in the CDR3. The CDR3 nucleotides read TGCGCCAGCAGCCAAGGAACAGGGCCAACTAATGAAAAACTGTTTTTT. This encodes CASSQGTGPTNEKLFF.

V is TRBV9 and J is TRBJ1-2, with D uncertain. The CDR3 is 14 amino acids. V lost 0 bases and J 3 bases, leaving 9 bases between the germline ends. Germline V gene lookup returns CDR1 SGDLS and CDR2 YYNGEE. In DNA, the CDR3 is TGTGCCAGCAGCGTAGCGGTGGAGGACTATGGCTACACCTTC. Protein product: CASSVAVEDYGYTF.

V is TRBV18 and J is TRBJ1-2; no clear D gene. With 6 bases removed from V and 4 bases from J, the gap between germline ends came to 9 bases. Germline V CDR1 and CDR2: KGHSH, LQKENI. The CDR3 has 12 residues. For the CDR3, the DNA is TGTGCCAGCTCCCGCGACATCTATGGCTACACCTTC. Protein sequence: CASSRDIYGYTF.

The chain is built from TRBV2 and TRBJ1-4; 7 bases are a match to TRBD1. V was clipped by 7 bases and J by 0 bases; unmatched bases: 8. The germline V gene has CDR1 SNHLY and CDR2 FYNNEI. The CDR3 runs to 16 residues. The CDR3 reads CASNRQGPATNEKLFF. CDR3 bases: TGTGCCAGCAATCGACAGGGACCCGCAACTAATGAAAAACTGTTTTTT.

V usage is TRBV4-1 and J usage is TRBJ1-2, with 8 nucleotides matching TRBD1. CDR1 and CDR2 (germline): MGHRA, YSYEKL. CDR3 size: 15 residues. Trimming at V came to 0 bases and at J to 4 bases, leaving 4 bases not matched to a gene. The CDR3 DNA follows: TGCGCCAGCAGCCAAGATGGGACAGGCTCCTATGGCTACACCTTC. It codes for CASSQDGTGSYGYTF.

The V call is TRBV6-1, the J call TRBJ2-7; 10 nucleotides match TRBD2. Germline-derived CDR1 and CDR2 are MNHNS and SASEGT. Trimming took 0 bases from V and 4 from J; bases not matched to a gene: 3. This CDR3 comprises 15 residues. The CDR3 nucleotides are TGTGCCAGCAGTGAAGCCCTAGCGGGAGTGTACGAGCAGTACTTC. Protein product: CASSEALAGVYEQYF.